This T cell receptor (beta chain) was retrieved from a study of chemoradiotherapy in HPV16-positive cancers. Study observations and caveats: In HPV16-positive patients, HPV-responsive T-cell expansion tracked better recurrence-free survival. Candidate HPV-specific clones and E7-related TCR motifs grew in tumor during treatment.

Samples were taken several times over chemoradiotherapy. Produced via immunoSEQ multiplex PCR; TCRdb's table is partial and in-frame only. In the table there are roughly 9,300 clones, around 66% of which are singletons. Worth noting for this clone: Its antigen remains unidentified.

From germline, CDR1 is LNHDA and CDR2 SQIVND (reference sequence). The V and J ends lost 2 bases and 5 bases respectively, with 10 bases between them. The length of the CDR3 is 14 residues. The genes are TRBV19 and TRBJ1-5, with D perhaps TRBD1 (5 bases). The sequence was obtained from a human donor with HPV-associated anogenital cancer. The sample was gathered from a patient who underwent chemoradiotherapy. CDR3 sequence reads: CASSIQGSHQPQHF. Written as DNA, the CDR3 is TGTGCCAGTAGTATACAGGGATCGCATCAGCCCCAGCATTTT.